Reported below is one T cell receptor beta chain. Its target is not known. These data belong to a study of cytomegalovirus exposure and HLA in healthy donors. Broader study findings: The authors later linked a missense DCLRE1C variant to TCR beta V- and J-gene trimming. Some V segments (TRBV6-2 and TRBV6-3 among them) were excluded as indistinguishable.

In germline, CDR1 is SEHNR, CDR2 FQNEAQ (reference sequence). V was clipped by 1 base and J by 0 bases, with 6 bases between them. This CDR3 contains 15 residues. In the PCR, 60 Vbeta and 13 Jbeta primers were used. The repertoire was sequenced with immunoSEQ multiplex PCR; TCRdb's copy has only in-frame clones and lacks some. This sample contains 160,000 or so clones. The sequenced sample was PBMCs. This TCR was recovered from a young man in good health and CMV-seronegative. The genes are TRBV7-9 and TRBJ1-4; D possibly corresponds to TRBD1 (5 bases). CDR3 sequence: CASSLEGATNEKLFF. CDR3 DNA: TGTGCCAGCAGCTTAGAAGGGGCAACTAATGAAAAACTGTTTTTT.